Following are 10 T cell receptor beta chains from one sample sequenced in a study of CD8 T cells in ankylosing spondylitis (TCRdb year 2017). No cognate antigen is known for these TCRs. Libraries were constructed by 5' RACE. Data came from an Illumina HiSeq 2500. TCRdb itself trimmed the public reads at Q25 with fastp, ran MiXCR and retained productive beta chains. Each entry is one CDR3 protein sequence, shown with its most common DNA and genes. Present in this sample are about 400,000 distinct CDR3 sequences, 20% to 25% of which were seen just once. The ten largest account for 15% to 20% of the sample. Broader findings and caveats from the paper: Blood from ankylosing spondylitis patients appeared to be characterized by a TCR beta motif made up of under ten highly homologous amino acid variants.

Sequencing used blood, either unsorted or a sorted T cell fraction (not recorded which). The receptor set was obtained from a male donor with ankylosing spondylitis.

This clonotype has a handful of counts. CDR3 sequence reads: CASSEPGLAILYEQYF. DNA for the CDR3: TGCGCCAGCAGTGAGCCTGGACTAGCGATCCTATACGAGCAGTACTTC. The gene calls are TRBV10-2 and TRBJ2-7, with 9 bases lining up with TRBD2. Germline CDR1 and CDR2: WSHSY and SAAADI. Trimming at V came to 2 bases and at J to 4 bases, leaving 9 bases not matched to a gene. This CDR3 is 16 amino acids long.

This clonotype was counted only a few times. The chain couples TRBV10-3 to TRBJ2-7; D is perhaps TRBD2 (5 bases). With 0 bases removed from V and 6 bases from J, the gap between germline ends came to 9 bases. The V gene's germline CDR1 is ENHRY and CDR2 SYGVKD. This CDR3 is built from 13 residues. Here the CDR3 reads CAISESIAREQYF. DNA for the CDR3: TGTGCCATCAGTGAGTCAATAGCGCGCGAGCAGTACTTC.

The chain uses TRBV2 and TRBJ2-1; 13 bases map to TRBD2. The CDR3 is 15 residues long. Germline lookup yields CDR1 SNHLY and CDR2 FYNNEI. With V trimmed by 7 bases and J by 5 bases, 5 bases remained unmatched. CDR3: CASNPGLAGDNEQFF. For the CDR3, the DNA is TGTGCCAGCAATCCTGGACTAGCGGGAGACAATGAGCAGTTCTTC.

In its sample, this clonotype was seen many times. CDR3 DNA sequence: TGTGCCAGCAGGGTCGGACTAGCGGGAGGCCAAAACCAAGAGACCCAGTACTTC. The encoded protein is CASRVGLAGGQNQETQYF. The J gene is TRBJ2-5, the V gene TRBV12-3 or TRBV12-4, with TRBD2 matching 14 bases. There are 18 residues in the CDR3. Germline trimming cut 6 bases from V and 0 bases from J; bases unmatched to any gene: 9.

J is TRBJ2-7 and V is TRBV9; possibly TRBD2 for D (6 bases). The CDR3 extends over 15 amino acids. Germline V gene sequence: CDR1 SGDLS, CDR2 YYNGEE. V shed 2 bases and J shed 5 bases, with 17 bases lying between them. This CDR3 reads CASSVSLGGRNEQYF. The CDR3 DNA sequence: TGTGCCAGCAGCGTGAGTTTGGGAGGCCGCAACGAGCAGTACTTC.

The chain combines TRBV10-3 with TRBJ2-7; D not resolved. V gave up 6 bases and J gave up 3 bases, with 15 bases separating them. Germline loops: CDR1 ENHRY, CDR2 SYGVKD. This CDR3 is built from 14 residues. The CDR3 loop is CAISDRTGRYEQYF. In nucleotides, the CDR3 is TGTGCCATCAGCGACCGGACGGGCCGCTACGAGCAGTACTTC.

The table lists this clonotype with a count of one. The chain joins TRBV7-2 to TRBJ2-2; 10 nucleotides align to TRBD2. The CDR3 is made up of 16 amino acids. Trimming took 1 base from V and 7 from J; bases not matched to a gene: 6. Germline assignment: CDR1 SGHTA and CDR2 FQGNSA. The CDR3 loop is CASSLVRLAGVGELFF. The CDR3 nucleotides are TGTGCCAGCAGCTTAGTACGGCTAGCGGGAGTCGGGGAGCTGTTTTTT.

This clonotype has only a few counts. V usage is TRBV27 and J usage is TRBJ1-5, with no clear D. The CDR3 covers 15 residues. Between the trimmed V and J ends, which lost 0 bases and 6 bases, there was a span of 12 bases. Germline lookup yields CDR1 MNHEY and CDR2 SMNVEV (reference sequence). The CDR3 protein is CASSLSGVEGQPQHF. CDR3 DNA: TGTGCCAGCAGTTTATCCGGGGTCGAGGGTCAGCCCCAGCATTTT.

The rearrangement joins TRBV12-3 or TRBV12-4 to TRBJ1-1; 10 bases are shared with TRBD1. The CDR3 is 15 amino acids. The V segment lost 6 bases and the J segment 5 bases; nucleotides outside the gene matches: 9. CDR3 amino acids: CASSPGQGMGTEAFF. The CDR3 coding sequence is TGTGCCAGCAGCCCGGGACAGGGGATGGGAACTGAAGCTTTCTTT.

This clonotype was observed at least ten times. The genes are TRBV20-1 and TRBJ2-1; tentative D call: TRBD2 (6 bases). Germline V gene data show CDR1 as DFQATT and CDR2 as SNEGSKA (reference sequence). V was cut by 1 base and J by 6 bases, with 13 bases left in between. This CDR3 is 14 amino acids long. In DNA, the CDR3 is TGCAGTGCTAGAGTACCGGGGAGGTCCAATGAGCAGTTCTTC. It is translated as CSARVPGRSNEQFF.